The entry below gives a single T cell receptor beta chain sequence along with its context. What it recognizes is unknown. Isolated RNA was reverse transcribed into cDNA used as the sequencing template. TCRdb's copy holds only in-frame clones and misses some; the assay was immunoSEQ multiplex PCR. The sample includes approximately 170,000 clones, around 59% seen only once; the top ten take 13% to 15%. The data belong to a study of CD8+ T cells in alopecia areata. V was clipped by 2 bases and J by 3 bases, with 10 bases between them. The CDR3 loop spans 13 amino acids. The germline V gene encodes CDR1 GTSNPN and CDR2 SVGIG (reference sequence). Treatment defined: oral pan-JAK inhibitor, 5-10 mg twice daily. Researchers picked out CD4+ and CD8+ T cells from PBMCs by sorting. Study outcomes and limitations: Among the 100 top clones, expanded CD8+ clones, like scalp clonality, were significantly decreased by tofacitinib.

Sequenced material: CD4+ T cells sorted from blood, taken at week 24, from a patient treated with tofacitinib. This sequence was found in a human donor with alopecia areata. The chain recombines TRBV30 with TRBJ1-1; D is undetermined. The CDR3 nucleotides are TGTGCCTGGAGTACAAGGGTGGACACTGAAGCTTTCTTT. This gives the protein CAWSTRVDTEAFF.